Listed here is a single TCR beta chain. This sample was included in a study of blood T cell repertoires in COVID-19. Generated by immunoSEQ multiplex PCR, the TCRdb table keeps only in-frame clones and is missing some. This table holds 80,000 to 100,000 clones, 80% found once. Germline V lookup: CDR1 SGHRS, CDR2 YFSETQ. V was pared by 2 bases and J by 5 bases, with 11 bases of the junction left unmatched. The CDR3 is 19 amino acids. This clonotype was obtained from a woman between 65 and 79 years old with acute or convalescent COVID-19. Sequencing used peripheral blood. V gene TRBV5-1 combines with J gene TRBJ2-2; TRBD2 aligns across 14 bases. The CDR3 here is CASSLRPGLAGVWTGELFF. DNA for the CDR3: TGCGCCAGCAGCTTAAGGCCGGGACTAGCGGGAGTATGGACCGGGGAGCTGTTTTTT.